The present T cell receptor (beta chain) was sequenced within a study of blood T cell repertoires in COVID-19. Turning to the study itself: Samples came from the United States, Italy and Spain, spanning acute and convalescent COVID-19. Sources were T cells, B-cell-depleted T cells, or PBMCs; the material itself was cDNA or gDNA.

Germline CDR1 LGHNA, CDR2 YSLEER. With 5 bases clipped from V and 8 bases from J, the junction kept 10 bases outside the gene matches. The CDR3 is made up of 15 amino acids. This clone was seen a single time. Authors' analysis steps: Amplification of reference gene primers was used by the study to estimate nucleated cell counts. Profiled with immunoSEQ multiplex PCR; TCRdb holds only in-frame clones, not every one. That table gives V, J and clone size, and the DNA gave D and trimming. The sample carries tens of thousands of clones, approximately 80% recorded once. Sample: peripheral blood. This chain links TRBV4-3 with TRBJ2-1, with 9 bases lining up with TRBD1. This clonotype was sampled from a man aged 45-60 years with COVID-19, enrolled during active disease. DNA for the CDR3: TGCGCCAGCAGCAAAGGGGGACAGGGTGGATATGAGCAGTTCTTC. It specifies CASSKGGQGGYEQFF.